The present TCR beta chain was sequenced within a study of blood T cell repertoires in COVID-19. Study summary: COVID-19 samples from acute and convalescent phases originated in the United States, Italy and Spain. Sources were T cells, B-cell-depleted T cells, or PBMCs; the material itself was cDNA or gDNA.

This clone was detected only a few times. Per the study methods: Nucleated cell counts were estimated from reference gene primer amplification. The repertoire was sequenced with immunoSEQ multiplex PCR; TCRdb's copy has only in-frame clones and lacks some. D and trimming were read from the DNA, whereas the V and J calls and clone size are those reported in that table. This sample carries approximately 51,000 clones, around 85% of them seen once, and the ten largest clones take approximately 14%. Germline CDR1 is MDHEN and CDR2 is SYDVKM. Trimming cost V 5 bases and J 6 bases; bases outside gene matches: 7. There are 14 residues in the CDR3.

V is TRBV28 and J is TRBJ1-5, with 7 nucleotides matching TRBD1. This clonotype originated in a human donor in a cohort sampled during active COVID-19. The source material was peripheral blood. This chain's CDR3 is CASSAQQGSQPQHF. The DNA for the CDR3 is TGTGCCAGCAGTGCCCAACAGGGGAGTCAGCCCCAGCATTTT.